This TCR beta chain was sequenced in a study of blood T cell repertoires in COVID-19. Study-wide context: PBMCs, B-cell-depleted T cells, or T cells provided the cDNA or gDNA that made up the material.

TCRdb's copy holds only in-frame clones and misses some; the assay was immunoSEQ multiplex PCR. This table has nearly 100,000 clones, roughly 83% appearing once. Looked up from germline, CDR1 is MDHEN and CDR2 is SYDVKM. The CDR3 runs 16 residues. The trim removed 5 bases at V and 7 bases at J, leaving 8 bases unmatched. This sequence joins TRBV28 and TRBJ1-4; the match to TRBD1 covers 12 bases. Sequencing was done on a sample of peripheral blood. This receptor was obtained from an older woman with acute or convalescent COVID-19. This chain's CDR3 is CASSTTGTGGVEKLFF. For the CDR3, the DNA is TGTGCCAGCAGTACCACCGGGACAGGGGGCGTTGAAAAACTGTTTTTT.